The 4 T cell receptor beta chains given below trace back to one sample, sequenced in a study of cytomegalovirus exposure and HLA in healthy donors. Libraries were prepared by immunoSEQ multiplex PCR; TCRdb keeps only in-frame clonotypes and omits some of them. Of hundreds of thousands of clones in the sample, 85% to 90% were seen once. The sample comprised PBMCs. All receptors come from a woman aged 18-29 years in good health and CMV-seronegative.

The V call is TRBV6-1, the J call TRBJ2-1, with 8 bases matching TRBD2. This CDR3 has 15 residues. With 1 base clipped from V and 10 bases from J, the junction kept 9 bases outside the gene matches. CDR1 and CDR2 (germline): MNHNS, SASEGT. This chain's CDR3 is CASSEVAGTVSEQFF. CDR3 sequence (DNA): TGTGCCAGCAGTGAAGTAGCGGGGACGGTCTCAGAGCAGTTCTTC.

This sequence joins TRBV18 and TRBJ2-7; 7 nucleotides match TRBD2. The CDR3 runs 15 residues. Germline CDR1 KGHSH, CDR2 LQKENI. Germline trimming cut 5 bases from V and 3 bases from J; bases unmatched to any gene: 10. CDR3 in amino acids: CASSRPGWGGYEQYF. The CDR3 DNA reads as TGTGCCAGCTCAAGACCGGGATGGGGGGGCTACGAGCAGTACTTC.

The chain combines TRBV25-1 with TRBJ1-4, with 7 bases fitting TRBD1. This CDR3 comprises 14 residues. The J segment lost 4 bases and the V segment lost 6 bases, leaving 5 bases of the junction unmatched. Germline V CDR1 and CDR2: MGHDK, SYGVNS. The CDR3 DNA reads as TGTGCCAGCAGAATGGGACAGCGTAATGAAAAACTGTTTTTT. Translation: CASRMGQRNEKLFF.

The chain employs TRBV9 and TRBJ2-6, with D possibly being TRBD1 (6 bases). V was clipped by 5 bases and J by 5 bases, with 20 bases between them. In germline, CDR1 is SGDLS, CDR2 YYNGEE. The CDR3 totals 17 residues. The CDR3 DNA sequence: TGTGCCAGCAGTCGAATATGGACAGACCTGAGGGCCAACGTCCTGACTTTC. Translation gives CASSRIWTDLRANVLTF.